The clone carrying this T cell receptor beta chain has just one count. This record comes from a study of T cell changes during pregnancy in multiple sclerosis. V shed 4 bases and J shed 3 bases, with 11 bases lying between them. The CDR3 loop spans 14 amino acids. Germline CDR1 is SGHTA and CDR2 is FQGNSA. Measured with immunoSEQ multiplex PCR; TCRdb has only the in-frame clones, and not every one. In the table there are under 70,000 clones, about 89% of which are singletons. This sequence was found in a female donor with multiple sclerosis, enrolled in a pregnancy study. The sequencing here drew on CD4+ T cells from peripheral blood mononuclear cells, taken in the first trimester of pregnancy. The chain uses TRBV7-2 and TRBJ2-3; possibly TRBD1 for D (6 bases). The CDR3 protein is CASSSGRGTDTQYF. For the CDR3, the DNA is TGTGCCAGCAGCTCCGGCAGGGGAACAGATACGCAGTATTTT.